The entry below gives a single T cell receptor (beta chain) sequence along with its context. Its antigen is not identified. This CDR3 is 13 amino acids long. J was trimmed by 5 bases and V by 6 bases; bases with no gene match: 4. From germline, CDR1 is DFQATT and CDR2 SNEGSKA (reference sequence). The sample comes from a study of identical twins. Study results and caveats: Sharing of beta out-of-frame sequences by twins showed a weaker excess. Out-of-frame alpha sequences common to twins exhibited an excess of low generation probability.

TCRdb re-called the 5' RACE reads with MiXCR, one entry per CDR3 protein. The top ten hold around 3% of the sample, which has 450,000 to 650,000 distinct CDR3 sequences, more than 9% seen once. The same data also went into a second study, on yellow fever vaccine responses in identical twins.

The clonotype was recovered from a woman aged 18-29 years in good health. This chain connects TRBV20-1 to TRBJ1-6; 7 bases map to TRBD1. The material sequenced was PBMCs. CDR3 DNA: TGCAGTGCGACACAGGGGCATAATTCACCCCTCCACTTT. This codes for CSATQGHNSPLHF.